A single sample gave rise to the 15 T cell receptor beta chains below, sequenced in a study of cytomegalovirus exposure and HLA in healthy donors. Researchers ran the PCR with 60 Vbeta and 13 Jbeta primers. The data were produced by immunoSEQ multiplex PCR, yet TCRdb's version contains in-frame clones alone and is incomplete. The sample holds about 140,000 clones, over 80% seen once. Sequencing input: PBMCs. The receptors derive from a woman younger than 45 in good health and CMV-seronegative.

V usage is TRBV5-1 and J usage is TRBJ1-4; TRBD1 might be the D (5 bases). Deletions cut 4 bases from V and 8 bases from J, with 27 bases between. Germline V CDR1 and CDR2: SGHRS, YFSETQ. The CDR3 contains 18 residues. The CDR3 nucleotides are TGCGCCAGCAGCCCGGGACTCTTGGAAACGGGCTTTGGAGAAAAACTGTTTTTT. Translation: CASSPGLLETGFGEKLFF.

V and J are TRBV10-3 and TRBJ1-2, with D perhaps TRBD1 (5 bases). Deletions cut 5 bases from V and 0 bases from J, with 10 bases between. Germline CDR1 reads ENHRY; CDR2 reads SYGVKD. There are 14 residues in the CDR3. The CDR3 nucleotides read TGTGCCATCAGTCCGGACACTACTAACTATGGCTACACCTTC. Residues: CAISPDTTNYGYTF.

This clone was counted between two and nine times. The chain carries TRBV10-3 and TRBJ2-7; 15 bases fit TRBD2. V lost 10 bases and J lost 2; bases outside the gene matches: 3. The germline CDR1 and CDR2 sequences are ENHRY and SYGVKD. This CDR3 comprises 14 residues. CDR3 sequence: CATGLAGGTYEQYF. CDR3 DNA sequence: TGTGCCACCGGACTAGCGGGAGGGACCTACGAGCAGTACTTC.

This clone appeared a single time. V and J are TRBV4-2 and TRBJ2-7, with 8 bases aligning to TRBD2. Per germline, CDR1 LGHNA and CDR2 YNFKEQ. The junction had 7 bases not matched to a gene; V was cut back by 0 bases and J by 3 bases. The CDR3 runs to 16 residues. The CDR3 DNA reads TGTGCCAGCAGCCAAGATCCGGGAGGGCCCTTCTACGAGCAGTACTTC. This sequence encodes CASSQDPGGPFYEQYF.

This clone was observed a single time. The chain links TRBV7-9 to TRBJ1-5; D perhaps matches TRBD1 (6 bases). There are 15 residues in the CDR3. V lost 3 bases and J 8 bases, leaving 17 bases between the germline ends. CDR1 is SEHNR and CDR2 is FQNEAQ in the germline V gene (reference sequence). CDR3 protein: CASSLTGESTKPQHF. Here the CDR3 DNA reads TGTGCCAGCAGCTTGACAGGAGAGAGCACGAAGCCCCAGCATTTT.

CDR3 protein: CASSASGTDTQYF. In DNA, the CDR3 is TGTGCCAGCAGTGCTAGCGGGACAGATACGCAGTATTTT. This sequence joins TRBV2 and TRBJ2-3; 8 positions agree with TRBD2. This CDR3 has 13 amino acids. The germline CDR1 and CDR2 sequences are SNHLY and FYNNEI. Losses at the gene ends were 4 bases for V and 3 bases for J; bases not matched to a gene: 0.

In this sample, this clone turned up a few times. The chain joins TRBV5-1 to TRBJ1-1, with a tentative D call TRBD1 (6 bases). The germline V gene encodes CDR1 SGHRS and CDR2 YFSETQ. The CDR3 runs 16 residues. V shed 4 bases and J shed 2 bases, with 18 bases lying between them. The CDR3 coding sequence is TGCGCCAGCAGCAGAACCGGGACACACTCCAACACTGAAGCTTTCTTT. It encodes CASSRTGTHSNTEAFF.

The rearrangement uses TRBV9 and TRBJ2-2; 8 bases are shared with TRBD2. Germline-derived CDR1 and CDR2 are SGDLS and YYNGEE. The junction had 5 bases not matched to a gene; V was cut back by 4 bases and J by 6 bases. This CDR3 is built from 14 residues. CDR3 nucleotides: TGTGCCAGCAGCCCCGCCGGGAGGGCCGGGGAGCTGTTTTTT. This codes for CASSPAGRAGELFF.

This chain uses TRBV6-6 with TRBJ2-5; the D gene is possibly TRBD2 (5 bases). The CDR3 is 13 residues long. Deletions cut 2 bases from V and 5 bases from J, with 9 bases between. Germline values: CDR1 MNHNY, CDR2 SVGAGI (reference sequence). The CDR3 DNA follows: TGTGCCAGCAGTTACAATAGCGTGGAGACCCAGTACTTC. This codes for CASSYNSVETQYF.

J is TRBJ1-2 and V is TRBV19, with no clear D. The ends were cut back, 3 bases at V and 4 bases at J, with 15 bases in the middle. Germline CDR1 LNHDA, CDR2 SQIVND (reference sequence). The CDR3 has 15 amino acids. CDR3 protein: CASSIEAARPYGYTF. CDR3 sequence (DNA): TGTGCCAGTAGTATTGAAGCGGCCAGACCCTATGGCTACACCTTC.

The chain uses TRBV29-1 and TRBJ1-1; no definite D call. V was cut by 4 bases and J by 6 bases, with 21 bases left in between. From germline, CDR1 is SQVTM and CDR2 ANQGSEA. CDR3 size: 15 residues. The CDR3 protein is CSVGIAFVDWPEAFF. The CDR3 nucleotides read TGCAGCGTTGGAATAGCGTTTGTGGACTGGCCTGAAGCTTTCTTT.

The chain carries TRBV11-1 and TRBJ2-1; 16 bases are shared with TRBD2. Trimming cost V 5 bases and J 0 bases; bases outside gene matches: 7. This CDR3 contains 19 residues. Per the germline V gene, CDR1 is SGHAT and CDR2 is FQDESV (reference sequence). The CDR3 region has the DNA TGTGCCAGCAGCCCCGGGACTAGCGGGAGGGCATACTCCTACAATGAGCAGTTCTTC. Amino acid sequence: CASSPGTSGRAYSYNEQFF.

Written as DNA, the CDR3 is TGCAGCGTTGAAGTATTCGGGGGACTAGCGGGACGAGATCTATCCTACAATGAGCAGTTCTTC. It encodes CSVEVFGGLAGRDLSYNEQFF. The chain is built from TRBV29-1 and TRBJ2-1, with 13 bases lining up with TRBD2. The V segment lost 1 base and the J segment 1 base; nucleotides outside the gene matches: 16. Per the germline V gene, CDR1 is SQVTM and CDR2 is ANQGSEA. The CDR3 consists of 21 residues.

V usage is TRBV30 and J usage is TRBJ1-1; D is undetermined. The length of the CDR3 is 11 residues. Germline V CDR1 and CDR2: GTSNPN, SVGIG (reference sequence). Trimming took 4 bases from V and 7 from J, leaving 10 bases between them. The CDR3 spells CAWILAFEAFF. The CDR3 region has the DNA TGTGCCTGGATACTAGCGTTTGAAGCTTTCTTT.

The chain has TRBV30 and TRBJ2-2, with D maybe TRBD1 (6 bases). Trimming took 0 bases from V and 3 from J, leaving 14 bases between them. CDR1 and CDR2 (germline): GTSNPN, SVGIG (reference sequence). The CDR3 is 16 amino acids. This chain's CDR3 is CAWSVRGRGYTGELFF. CDR3 sequence (DNA): TGTGCCTGGAGTGTACGTGGCAGGGGCTACACCGGGGAGCTGTTTTTT.